This T cell receptor (beta chain) derives from a study of STAT3 mutations in large granular lymphocyte leukemia. A remark on this clone: Antigen: not known.

TCRbeta libraries averaged around 37,000 productive templates per sample. Some clones are missing from TCRdb's copy, which holds only in-frame ones; the method was immunoSEQ multiplex PCR. The repertoire holds 5,400 or so clones, with about 50% as singletons. The CDR3 spans 14 residues. The germline V and J ends were trimmed by 1 base and 3 bases, with 10 bases remaining between them. The germline CDR1 and CDR2 sequences are SEHNR and FQNEAQ (reference sequence). The study's findings and limits: In several patients, dominant TCR clone burden exceeded STAT3 mutant burden. Every T-cell large granular lymphocyte leukemia patient had at least one immunodominant TCR beta clonotype. All newly emerging clones after therapy were STAT3 wild type. Sampling intervals varied between patients and samples.

This chain connects TRBV7-9 to TRBJ2-7, with D unclear. The sequence came from a woman in her 70s with T-cell large granular lymphocyte leukemia. Some clones in this sample may be carry-over from other donors' samples. Sequencing used peripheral blood mononuclear cells. The DNA for the CDR3 is TGTGCCAGCAGCTTAGATATTAGCTTCTACGAGCAGTACTTC. This sequence encodes CASSLDISFYEQYF.